This T cell receptor beta chain comes out of a study of cytomegalovirus exposure and HLA in healthy donors. The study, taken as a whole, reports: Reports indicated that the classifier achieved high specificity and sensitivity in diagnosing cytomegalovirus status. The tendency of first-cohort TCR clusters to co-occur in the roughly 110 validation repertoires emerged from a later analysis. Cytomegalovirus-associated TCR beta chains were listed, numbering over 150.

Data came from immunoSEQ multiplex PCR; TCRdb stores just in-frame clones and leaves some out. The sample has about 130,000 clones, about 90% seen once. The CDR3 has 15 amino acids. Trimming cost V 5 bases and J 3 bases; bases outside gene matches: 2. The germline CDR1 and CDR2 sequences are SNHLY and FYNNEI. About this clone: The antigen is not known.

The clonotype was recovered from a young woman in good health and CMV-seropositive. What was sequenced was PBMCs. The V gene is TRBV2, the J gene TRBJ2-1; 12 nucleotides align to TRBD2. This CDR3 reads CASSPLAGGYNEQFF. The DNA of the CDR3 is TGTGCCAGCAGTCCACTAGCGGGAGGCTACAATGAGCAGTTCTTC. The full variable domain, rest sourced from reference TRBV2 and TRBJ2-1, is EPEVTQTPSHQVTQMGQEVILRCVPISNHLYFYWYRQILGQKVEFLVSFYNNEISEKSEIFDDQFSVERPDGSNFTLKIRSTKLEDSAMYFCASSPLAGGYNEQFFGPGTRLTVL.